The T cell receptor (beta chain) described here comes from a study of shared clonotypes between healthy human individuals (dated by TCRdb to 2020 to 2021). Turning to the overall study: A few men and a couple of women, aged 18 to 49 years, made up the cohort. The study deeply sequenced blood TCR repertoires of about five healthy adults to estimate repertoire size and the extent of clonotype sharing between individuals. For each donor, CD4 naive and CD4 memory were each given three plates, CD8 naive was given two plates, and CD8 memory was given one plate. Different laboratories and diverse techniques were used to prepare libraries and sequence TCR repertoires, to increase sequencing depth and limit assay-specific biases. Leukapheresis yielded between about 0.94 and 9 billion PBMCs per donor.

This clone was observed many times. Its antigen target is currently unknown. No qualities accompany the bases; no much larger clone lies one base away. Using the deep immunoSEQ assay, TCR CDR3 regions were amplified from genomic DNA by multiplex PCR. Genomic DNA extracted from each cell subset was distributed evenly over all wells of several immunoSEQ 96-well plates, and each plate served as one replicate. For sorted subsets, about 210 ng of genomic DNA, equivalent to some 33,000 T cell genomes, went into each replicate PCR. The purified libraries were quantified using a Qubit 3.0 fluorometer, sized with a Bioanalyzer 2100, and then quantified again using the KAPA Library Quantification kit. Each immunoSEQ 96-well plate was sequenced on its own single-read 150-cycle Illumina NextSeq 550 flow cell. The paper's processing steps were these. Because the immunoSEQ output included only junctional sequences and no quality scores, the filtering could not be the same as the filtering used for full-length reads. To assign V/J genes and CDR3, sequences were annotated using PyIR, a Python wrapper for IgBLAST v1.9, with IMGT germline references. Any read was removed if the V/J assignment was weak (E-value above 1e-6), the CDR3 was missing, or the read contained stop codons, out-of-frame junctions, or ambiguous translated residues. V3J clonotypes were defined by identical inferred V gene, J gene, and CDR3 amino acid sequence. The percentage overlap between two repertoires was calculated by dividing the number of shared unique clonotypes by the size of the smaller repertoire. Three approaches were used to assess repertoire richness: RTK rarefaction, the Chao1 estimator, and Recon v2.1 estimates of unobserved clonotypes. OLGA was used to compute generation probabilities for all TCRbeta clonotypes that the gDNA method yielded from a handful of donors. In TCRdb, the immuneACCESS table is reduced to in-frame sequences with V and J assigned. These tables do not hold every clone; where another copy was compared, an unresolved V gene accounts for under half, and the others remain unexplained. The DNA was the basis for D and trimming; V, J and clone size are from that table. This sample gives roughly 1 million clones in total; more than 75% of them show up just once. Of the sample, approximately 0.5% is held by the ten largest clones.

Healthy HIV-negative adults with no recently reported acute infections or vaccinations were included as donors. All donors were Caucasian adults living in Nashville, Tennessee, USA. CD4+ T cells were enriched through magnetic negative selection, after which naive cells were positively selected on CD45RA and the remaining negative fraction served as the memory subset. Blood was collected by leukapheresis, and PBMCs were isolated by Ficoll-Histopaque density gradient centrifugation and then cryopreserved in liquid nitrogen vapor phase. Analytical flow cytometry was used to check the purity and quantity of every magnetically sorted T cell population. Genomic DNA was isolated from every sorted fraction and measured by UV absorbance on a Nanodrop 2000c. V and J are truncated by 6 bases and 2 bases respectively, leaving an intervening sequence of 8 bases. The germline V gene encodes CDR1 MRHNA and CDR2 SNTAGT. The CDR3 contains 13 residues, cysteine and phenylalanine counted. The entry retains the CDR3 DNA only, 39 bases that are in frame from base 1.

Results the study describes overall, beyond this receptor: Pairwise subsampling indicated that sequencing depth was expected to affect the degree of clonotype sharing among donors. Only blood was sampled, and tissue TCR repertoires likely differ from those in blood. Clonotypes shared by all four sorted-subset donors showed higher generation probabilities than non-shared clonotypes. Rarefaction of sorted-subset datasets indicated incomplete sequencing despite the large sequencing depth. Approximately 5% of naive CD4, approximately 3.7% of naive CD8, about 2.5% of memory CD4, and over 0.35% of memory CD8 clonotypes were shared across several donors. Naive subsets generally had larger estimated clonotype richness than memory subsets did. Because the study included a small number of donors, the genetic and exposure-history diversity represented was limited.

The material sequenced was memory CD4+ T cells from PBMCs. The cell subset or site label, read with the paper, signifies: CD45RA-negative fraction. The V and J segments used are TRBV6-4 and TRBJ1-5; TRBD1 could be the D gene, as 5 bases match. This TCR came from a man aged 18 to 35 in good health. Some clones in this sample may be carry-over from other donors' samples. This receptor carries the CDR3 CASRGPGNQPQHF. At the DNA level, the sequence is TGTGCCAGCAGGGGGCCGGGCAATCAGCCCCAGCATTTT.